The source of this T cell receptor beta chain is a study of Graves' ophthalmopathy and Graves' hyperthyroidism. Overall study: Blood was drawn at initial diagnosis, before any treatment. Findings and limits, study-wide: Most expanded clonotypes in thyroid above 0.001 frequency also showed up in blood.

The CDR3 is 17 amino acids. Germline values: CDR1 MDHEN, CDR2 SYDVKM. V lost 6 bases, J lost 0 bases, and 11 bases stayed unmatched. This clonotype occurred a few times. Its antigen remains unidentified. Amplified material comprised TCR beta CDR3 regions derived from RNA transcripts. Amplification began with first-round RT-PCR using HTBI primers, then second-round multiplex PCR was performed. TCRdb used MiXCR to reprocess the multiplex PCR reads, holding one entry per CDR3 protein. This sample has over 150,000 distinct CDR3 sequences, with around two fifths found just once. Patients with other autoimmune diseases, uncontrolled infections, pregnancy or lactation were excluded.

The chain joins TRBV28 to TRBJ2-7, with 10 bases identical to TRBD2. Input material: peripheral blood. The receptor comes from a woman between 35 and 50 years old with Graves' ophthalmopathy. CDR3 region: CASSLGVLAGLSYEQYF. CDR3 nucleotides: TGTGCCAGCAGCCTCGGGGTACTAGCGGGACTCTCCTACGAGCAGTACTTC.